One and the same sample provided the 14 T cell receptor beta chains below, sequenced in a study of T cell responses to AZD1222 COVID-19 vaccine. Produced via immunoSEQ multiplex PCR; TCRdb's table is partial and in-frame only. This sample carries some 130,000 clones, approximately 87% of them seen once, and the ten largest clones take roughly 3.5%. The sample was peripheral blood, taken on day 0 of AZD1222 vaccination. Every receptor here comes from an adult in good health.

The chain has TRBV5-1 and TRBJ2-5, with D hard to call. This CDR3 spans 14 amino acids. Germline values: CDR1 SGHRS, CDR2 YFSETQ. Trimming took off 1 base at V and 0 bases at J, with 7 bases between the two ends. Here the CDR3 DNA reads TGCGCCAGCAGCTTGTTCACAGACCAAGAGACCCAGTACTTC. Translated, it gives CASSLFTDQETQYF.

V usage is TRBV6-5 and J usage is TRBJ2-7; 10 bases line up with TRBD2. The CDR3 is 15 residues long. Trimming took 2 bases from V and 3 from J; bases not matched to a gene: 4. CDR1 is MNHEY and CDR2 is SVGAGI in the germline V gene. DNA of the CDR3: TGTGCCAGCAGTTACGGGAGACTAGCGGGCTACGAGCAGTACTTC. It translates to CASSYGRLAGYEQYF.

The chain combines TRBV10-3 with TRBJ1-2; D is possibly TRBD1 (5 bases). Deletions cut 7 bases from V and 8 bases from J, with 14 bases between. From germline, CDR1 is ENHRY and CDR2 SYGVKD. The CDR3 is 12 amino acids. CDR3 bases: TGTGCCATCACCCCGGGGGAAGGGGGCTACACCTTC. The encoded protein is CAITPGEGGYTF.

The J gene is TRBJ1-1, the V gene TRBV2; D ambiguous. V shed 7 bases and J shed 1 base, with 19 bases lying between them. The CDR3 runs to 16 residues. Germline CDR1 reads SNHLY; CDR2 reads FYNNEI. CDR3 amino acids: CASISRQGPPNTEAFF. CDR3 DNA sequence: TGTGCCAGCATTAGTCGGCAAGGGCCCCCGAACACTGAAGCTTTCTTT.

J is TRBJ1-2 and V is TRBV6-5; D is perhaps TRBD1 (5 bases). The germline V and J ends were trimmed by 3 bases and 4 bases, with 12 bases remaining between them. The germline gives CDR1 MNHEY, CDR2 SVGAGI. This CDR3 is built from 14 residues. This CDR3 reads CASSYRQRGYGYTF. CDR3 nucleotides: TGTGCCAGCAGTTATAGACAGCGAGGCTATGGCTACACCTTC.

This chain uses TRBV4-1 with TRBJ1-4; 7 bases agree with TRBD1. The CDR3 extends over 16 amino acids. Germline trimming cut 1 base from V and 8 bases from J; bases unmatched to any gene: 10. The germline CDR1 and CDR2 sequences are MGHRA and YSYEKL. This CDR3 is CASSQGGSTGVEKLFF. The CDR3, as DNA: TGCGCCAGCAGCCAAGGTGGGTCTACAGGGGTCGAAAAACTGTTTTTT.

The J gene is TRBJ1-2, the V gene TRBV12-3 or TRBV12-4; TRBD1 might be the D (5 bases). The CDR3 consists of 13 residues. Trimming shortened V by 2 bases and J by 9 bases, and 13 bases separated the two germline ends. The CDR3 protein is CASSLRQSIRYTF. CDR3 DNA sequence: TGTGCCAGCAGTTTAAGACAGAGTATTCGCTACACCTTC.

J is TRBJ1-1 and V is TRBV18, with 8 bases matching TRBD1. This CDR3 has 17 residues. J lost 4 bases, V lost 1 base, and 11 bases had no gene match. CDR1 is KGHSH and CDR2 is LQKENI in the germline V gene. The CDR3 nucleotides read TGTGCCAGCTCACCACTGACAGGGGTCCGAGAGAGCACTGAAGCTTTCTTT. It is translated as CASSPLTGVRESTEAFF.

The chain links TRBV5-1 to TRBJ2-3; D gene ambiguous. Germline V gene sequence: CDR1 SGHRS, CDR2 YFSETQ. V lost 0 bases and J lost 0, with 8 bases in between. CDR3 length: 15 amino acids. The CDR3 DNA is TGCGCCAGCAGCTTGGTGCCAGCCAGCACAGATACGCAGTATTTT. Amino acid sequence: CASSLVPASTDTQYF.

This clone was seen once. The chain uses TRBV19 and TRBJ2-2; 9 bases match TRBD2. The trim removed 6 bases at V and 3 bases at J, leaving 11 bases unmatched. CDR3 size: 17 residues. Per germline, CDR1 LNHDA and CDR2 SQIVND (reference sequence). CDR3 loop: CASSKGRGGAHTGELFF. As DNA, the CDR3 is TGTGCCAGTAGCAAGGGGCGCGGGGGGGCGCACACCGGGGAGCTGTTTTTT.

This clone turned up a few times. The rearrangement uses TRBV5-6 and TRBJ1-2, with 9 positions matching TRBD1. Germline V CDR1 and CDR2: SGHDT, YYEEEE. The V and J ends lost 5 bases and 7 bases, in that order; junction bases with no gene match: 6. This CDR3 contains 13 residues. CDR3 in amino acids: CASSYTGGSGYTF. The CDR3 coding sequence is TGTGCCAGCAGTTACACAGGGGGCTCTGGCTACACCTTC.

The sample holds a few counts of this clone. The chain is built from TRBV7-9 and TRBJ2-5, with TRBD1 matching 10 bases. The length of the CDR3 is 15 residues. Germline V gene sequence: CDR1 SEHNR, CDR2 FQNEAQ (reference sequence). The junction had 3 bases not matched to a gene; V was cut back by 4 bases and J by 1 base. This CDR3 is CASSSWTGGQETQYF. In nucleotides, the CDR3 is TGTGCCAGCAGCTCATGGACAGGGGGCCAAGAGACCCAGTACTTC.

This rearrangement joins TRBV27 to TRBJ2-2, with D hard to call. V shed 2 bases and J shed 4 bases, with 11 bases lying between them. CDR3 length: 15 amino acids. CDR1 and CDR2 from the germline V gene are MNHEY and SMNVEV (reference sequence). The CDR3 sequence: CASSLLSGFTGELFF. CDR3 DNA sequence: TGTGCCAGCAGTTTACTCAGTGGGTTCACCGGGGAGCTGTTTTTT.

The chain links TRBV3-1 (or the pseudogene TRBV3-2) to TRBJ2-7, with D tentatively TRBD1 (5 bases). CDR3 length: 14 amino acids. Germline CDR1 LGHDT, CDR2 YNNKEL (reference sequence). Trimming took 4 bases from V and 6 from J, leaving 16 bases between them. CDR3 protein: CASSPKGIYGEQYF. DNA of the CDR3: TGTGCCAGCAGCCCCAAGGGGATCTACGGCGAGCAGTACTTC.